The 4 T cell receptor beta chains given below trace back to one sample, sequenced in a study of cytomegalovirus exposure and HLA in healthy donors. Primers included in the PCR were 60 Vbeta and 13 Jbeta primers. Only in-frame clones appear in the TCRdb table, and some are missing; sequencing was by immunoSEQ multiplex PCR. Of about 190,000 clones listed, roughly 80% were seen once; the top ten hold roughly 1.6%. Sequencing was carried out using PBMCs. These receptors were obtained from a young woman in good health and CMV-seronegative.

The CDR3 DNA follows: TGTGCCAGTAGTTCGGACGGTCTTGAGGGCACTGAAGCTTTCTTT. It yields the protein CASSSDGLEGTEAFF. This chain uses TRBV19 with TRBJ1-1, with no clear D. The CDR3 runs 15 residues. Germline V CDR1 and CDR2: LNHDA, SQIVND (reference sequence). V was shortened by 5 bases and J by 4 bases, with 17 bases between the two germline ends.

The CDR3 DNA reads TGCGCCAGCAGCTTGGCTAGCGGGGAGACAGATACGCAGTATTTT. Translation: CASSLASGETDTQYF. The chain couples TRBV4-1 to TRBJ2-3; 9 nucleotides line up with TRBD2. The germline gives CDR1 MGHRA, CDR2 YSYEKL. J lost 3 bases, V lost 5 bases, and 6 bases had no gene match. This CDR3 contains 15 residues.

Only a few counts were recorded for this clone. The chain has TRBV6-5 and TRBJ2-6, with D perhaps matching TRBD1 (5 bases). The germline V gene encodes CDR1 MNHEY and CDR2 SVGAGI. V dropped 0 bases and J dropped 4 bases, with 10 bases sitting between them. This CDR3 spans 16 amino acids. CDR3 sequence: CASSYSVRAGANVLTF. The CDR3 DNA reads TGTGCCAGCAGTTACTCGGTCAGGGCCGGGGCCAACGTCCTGACTTTC.

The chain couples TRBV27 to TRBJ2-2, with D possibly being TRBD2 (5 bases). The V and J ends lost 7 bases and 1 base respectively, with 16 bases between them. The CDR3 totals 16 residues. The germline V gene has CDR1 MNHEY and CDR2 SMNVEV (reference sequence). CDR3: CASISFIEGNTGELFF. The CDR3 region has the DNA TGTGCCAGCATCTCTTTCATCGAGGGGAACACCGGGGAGCTGTTTTTT.